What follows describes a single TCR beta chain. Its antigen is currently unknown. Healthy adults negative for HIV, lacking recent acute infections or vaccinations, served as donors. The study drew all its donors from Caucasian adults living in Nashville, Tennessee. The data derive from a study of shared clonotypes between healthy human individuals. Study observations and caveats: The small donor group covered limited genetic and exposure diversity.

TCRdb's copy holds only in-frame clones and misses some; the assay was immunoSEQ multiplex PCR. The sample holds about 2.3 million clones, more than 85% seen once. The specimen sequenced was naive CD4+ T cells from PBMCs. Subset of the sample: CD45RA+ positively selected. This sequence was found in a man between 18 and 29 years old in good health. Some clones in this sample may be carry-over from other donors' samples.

The CDR3: CASSTGSAGGLYNEQFF. CDR3 DNA sequence: TGTGCCAGCAGCACGGGATCTGCGGGAGGACTATACAATGAGCAGTTCTTC. The chain recombines TRBV28 with TRBJ2-1; 8 positions match TRBD2. The V segment lost 6 bases and the J segment 4 bases; nucleotides outside the gene matches: 14. CDR1 and CDR2 from the germline V gene are MDHEN and SYDVKM. This CDR3 has 17 amino acids.